This T cell receptor beta chain appears in the sequencing data of a study of T cell responses to AZD1222 COVID-19 vaccine. Combined were second doses at about 4 or about 12 weeks. CDR1 and CDR2 from the germline V gene are KGHDR and SFDVKD. Trimming cost V 5 bases and J 0 bases; bases outside gene matches: 3. This CDR3 has 15 residues. Of note for this clone: Its cognate antigen is unknown.

Regarding the study as a whole: Clonal diversity was possibly underestimated, and the donors were mostly white British, with more females. Unmutated variant regions are reportedly targeted by nearly half of spike-specific TCRs.

The method was immunoSEQ multiplex PCR; TCRdb's version includes in-frame clones alone and lacks a portion of them. The table lists more than 70,000 clones, 75% to 95% of them singletons. The TCR sequence derives from an adult who received the AZD1222 COVID-19 vaccine. This chain links TRBV24-1 with TRBJ2-1; 7 bases agree with TRBD1. The sample consisted of peripheral blood, taken 28 days after the second AZD1222 dose. The CDR3 protein is CATSGQGYSYNEQFF. CDR3 nucleotide sequence: TGTGCCACCAGTGGACAGGGCTACTCCTACAATGAGCAGTTCTTC.